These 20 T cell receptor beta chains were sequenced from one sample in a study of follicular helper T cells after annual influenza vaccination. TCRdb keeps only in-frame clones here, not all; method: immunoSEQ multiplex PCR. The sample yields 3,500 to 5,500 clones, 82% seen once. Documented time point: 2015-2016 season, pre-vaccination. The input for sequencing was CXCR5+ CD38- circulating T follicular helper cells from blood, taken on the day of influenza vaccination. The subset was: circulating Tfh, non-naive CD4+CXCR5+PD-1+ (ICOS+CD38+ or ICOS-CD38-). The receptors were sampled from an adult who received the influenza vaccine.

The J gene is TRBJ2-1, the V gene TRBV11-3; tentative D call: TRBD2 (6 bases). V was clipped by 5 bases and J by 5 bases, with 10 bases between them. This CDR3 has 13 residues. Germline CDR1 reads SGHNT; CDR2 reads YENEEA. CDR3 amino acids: CASSIADHNEQFF. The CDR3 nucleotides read TGTGCCAGCAGCATAGCGGACCACAATGAGCAGTTCTTC.

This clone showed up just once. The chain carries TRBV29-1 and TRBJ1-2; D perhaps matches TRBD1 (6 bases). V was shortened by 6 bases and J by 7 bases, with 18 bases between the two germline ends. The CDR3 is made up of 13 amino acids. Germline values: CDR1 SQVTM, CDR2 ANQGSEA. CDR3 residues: CSVALVGASGYTF. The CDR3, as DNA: TGCAGCGTCGCCCTTGTGGGGGCCAGTGGCTACACCTTC.

The CDR3 loop reads CATSKAYEQYF. The CDR3, as DNA: TGTGCCACCTCGAAGGCCTACGAGCAGTACTTC. The gene calls are TRBV5-8 and TRBJ2-7; D unclear. Germline lookup yields CDR1 SGHTS and CDR2 YDEGEE. The CDR3 spans 11 residues. Trimming removed 9 bases at V and 2 bases at J, with 9 bases between.

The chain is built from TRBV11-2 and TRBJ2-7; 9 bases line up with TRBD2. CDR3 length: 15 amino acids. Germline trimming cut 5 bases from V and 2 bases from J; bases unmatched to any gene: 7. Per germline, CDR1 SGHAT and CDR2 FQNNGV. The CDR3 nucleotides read TGTGCCAGCAGCCGGAGCGGGGGGCAAACCTACGAGCAGTACTTC. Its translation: CASSRSGGQTYEQYF.

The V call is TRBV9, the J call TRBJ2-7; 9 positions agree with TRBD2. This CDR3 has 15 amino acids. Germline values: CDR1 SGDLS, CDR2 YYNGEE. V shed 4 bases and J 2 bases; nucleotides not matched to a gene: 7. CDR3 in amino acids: CASSTSSGSTYEQYF. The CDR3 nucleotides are TGTGCCAGCAGCACCAGTAGCGGGAGTACCTACGAGCAGTACTTC.

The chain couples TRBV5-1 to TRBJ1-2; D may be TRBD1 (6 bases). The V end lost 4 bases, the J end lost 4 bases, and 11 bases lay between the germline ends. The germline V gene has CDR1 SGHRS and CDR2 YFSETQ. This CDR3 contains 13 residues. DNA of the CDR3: TGCGCCAGCAGCGTCGGACAGACCTATGGCTACACCTTC. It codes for CASSVGQTYGYTF.

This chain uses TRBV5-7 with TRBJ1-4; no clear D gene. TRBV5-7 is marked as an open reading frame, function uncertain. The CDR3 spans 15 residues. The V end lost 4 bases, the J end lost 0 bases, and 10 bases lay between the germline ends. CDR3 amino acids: CASSTERSTNEKLFF. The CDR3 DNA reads TGTGCCAGCAGCACTGAACGGTCAACTAATGAAAAACTGTTTTTT.

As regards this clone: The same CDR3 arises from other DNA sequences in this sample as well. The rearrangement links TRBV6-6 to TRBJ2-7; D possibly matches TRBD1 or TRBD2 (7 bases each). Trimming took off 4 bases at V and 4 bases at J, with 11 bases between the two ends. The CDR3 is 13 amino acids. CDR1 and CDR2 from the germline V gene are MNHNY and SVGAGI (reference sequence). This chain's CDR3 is CASSSQGGYEQYF. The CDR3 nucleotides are TGTGCCAGCAGTTCCCAGGGGGGGTACGAGCAGTACTTC.

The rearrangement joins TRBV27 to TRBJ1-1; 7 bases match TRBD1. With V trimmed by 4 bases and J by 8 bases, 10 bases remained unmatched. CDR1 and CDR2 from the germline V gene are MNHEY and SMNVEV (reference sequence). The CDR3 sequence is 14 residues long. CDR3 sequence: CASSSYTGTAEAFF. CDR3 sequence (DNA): TGTGCCAGCAGTTCTTATACTGGGACAGCGGAAGCTTTCTTT.

The CDR3 DNA reads as TGTGCCAGCGGACAGGGTAGAGGCTATGGCTACACCTTC. Translating gives CASGQGRGYGYTF. The rearrangement links TRBV4-2 to TRBJ1-2, with 8 bases identical to TRBD1. Germline CDR1 LGHNA, CDR2 YNFKEQ. The CDR3 contains 13 residues. J was trimmed by 4 bases and V by 8 bases; bases with no gene match: 6.

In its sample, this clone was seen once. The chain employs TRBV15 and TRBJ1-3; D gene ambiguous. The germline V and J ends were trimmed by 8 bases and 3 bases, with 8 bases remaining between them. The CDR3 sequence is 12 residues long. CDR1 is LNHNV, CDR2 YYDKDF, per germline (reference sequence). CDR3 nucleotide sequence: TGTGCCACCCAATCCAGTGGAAACACCATATATTTT. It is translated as CATQSSGNTIYF.

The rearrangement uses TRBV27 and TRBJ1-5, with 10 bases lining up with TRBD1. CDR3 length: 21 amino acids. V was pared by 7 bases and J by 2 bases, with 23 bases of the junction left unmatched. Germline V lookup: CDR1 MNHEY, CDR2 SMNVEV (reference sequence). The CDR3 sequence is CASTIRERDRGDLGGNQPQHF. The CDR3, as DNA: TGTGCCAGCACCATTAGGGAGCGGGACAGGGGTGACTTGGGGGGCAATCAGCCCCAGCATTTT.

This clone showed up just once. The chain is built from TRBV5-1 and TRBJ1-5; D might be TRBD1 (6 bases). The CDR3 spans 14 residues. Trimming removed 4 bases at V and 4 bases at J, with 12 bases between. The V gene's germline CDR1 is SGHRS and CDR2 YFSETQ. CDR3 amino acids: CASSTGTPNQPQHF. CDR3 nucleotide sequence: TGCGCCAGCAGCACCGGGACACCGAATCAGCCCCAGCATTTT.

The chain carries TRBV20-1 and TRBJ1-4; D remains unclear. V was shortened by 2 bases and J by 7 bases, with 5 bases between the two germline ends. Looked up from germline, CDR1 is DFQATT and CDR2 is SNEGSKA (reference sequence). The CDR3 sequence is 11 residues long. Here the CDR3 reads CSARKGEKLFF. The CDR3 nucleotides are TGCAGTGCTAGAAAGGGTGAAAAACTGTTTTTT.

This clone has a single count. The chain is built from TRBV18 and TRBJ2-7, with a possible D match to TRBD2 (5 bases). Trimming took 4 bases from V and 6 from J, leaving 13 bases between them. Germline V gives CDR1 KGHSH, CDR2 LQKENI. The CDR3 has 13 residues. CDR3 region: CASSRTSNGEQYF. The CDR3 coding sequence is TGTGCCAGCTCACGCACTAGTAATGGCGAGCAGTACTTC.

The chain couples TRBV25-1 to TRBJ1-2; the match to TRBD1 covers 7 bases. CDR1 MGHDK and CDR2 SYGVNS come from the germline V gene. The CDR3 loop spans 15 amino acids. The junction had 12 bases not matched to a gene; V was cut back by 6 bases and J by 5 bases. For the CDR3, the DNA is TGTGCCAGCAGCCGTTCCGGGACAGCCACTTATGGCTACACCTTC. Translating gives CASSRSGTATYGYTF.

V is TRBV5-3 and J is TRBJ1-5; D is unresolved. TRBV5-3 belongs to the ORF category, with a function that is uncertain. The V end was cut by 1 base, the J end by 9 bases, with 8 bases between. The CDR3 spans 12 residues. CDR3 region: CARSLYHRPQHF. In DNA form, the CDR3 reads TGTGCCAGAAGCTTGTACCACAGGCCCCAGCATTTT.

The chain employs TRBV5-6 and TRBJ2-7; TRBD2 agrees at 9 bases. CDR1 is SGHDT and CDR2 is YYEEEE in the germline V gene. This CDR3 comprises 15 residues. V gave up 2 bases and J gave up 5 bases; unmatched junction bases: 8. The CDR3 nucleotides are TGTGCCAGCAGCTTCCCGGGGACTAGCTTCGACGAGCAGTACTTC. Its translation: CASSFPGTSFDEQYF.

The CDR3 here is CASSPGGTTGELFF. The CDR3 DNA is TGCGCCAGCAGCCCCGGCGGGACAACCGGGGAGCTGTTTTTT. This chain joins TRBV5-1 and TRBJ2-2; D may be TRBD1 or TRBD2 (6 bases each). CDR3 size: 14 residues. Trimming pared 4 bases from V and 5 bases from J, leaving 12 bases between. CDR1 SGHRS and CDR2 YFSETQ come from the germline V gene.

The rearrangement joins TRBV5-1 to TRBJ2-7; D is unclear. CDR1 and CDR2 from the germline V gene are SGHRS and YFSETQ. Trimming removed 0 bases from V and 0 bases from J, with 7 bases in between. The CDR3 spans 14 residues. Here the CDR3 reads CASSLVGSSYEQYF. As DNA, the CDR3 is TGCGCCAGCAGCTTGGTAGGAAGCTCCTACGAGCAGTACTTC.